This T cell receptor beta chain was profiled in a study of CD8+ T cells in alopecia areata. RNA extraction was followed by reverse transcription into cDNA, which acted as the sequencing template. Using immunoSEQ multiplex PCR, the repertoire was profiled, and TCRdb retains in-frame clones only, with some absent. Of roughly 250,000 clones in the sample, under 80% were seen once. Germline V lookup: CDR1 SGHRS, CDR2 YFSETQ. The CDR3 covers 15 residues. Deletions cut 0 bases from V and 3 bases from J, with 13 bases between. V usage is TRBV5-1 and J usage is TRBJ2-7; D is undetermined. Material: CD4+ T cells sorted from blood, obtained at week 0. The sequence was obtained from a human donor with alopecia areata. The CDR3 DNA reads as TGCGCCAGCAGCTTGGAAAACCGGGTCAACTACGAGCAGTACTTC. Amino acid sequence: CASSLENRVNYEQYF.